These 26 T cell receptor beta chains came from one sample sequenced in a study of blood T cell repertoires in COVID-19. Assay used: immunoSEQ multiplex PCR; TCRdb lists only in-frame clones, some missing. The repertoire holds about 280,000 clones, with 80% to 90% as singletons. What was sequenced was peripheral blood. Receptors originate from a woman aged 50 to 60 who had recovered from COVID-19.

The genes are TRBV28 and TRBJ2-1; TRBD1 aligns across 10 bases. The CDR3 has 15 residues. Per the germline V gene, CDR1 is MDHEN and CDR2 is SYDVKM. V shed 1 base and J 6 bases; nucleotides not matched to a gene: 3. The CDR3 nucleotides are TGTGCCAGCAGTTTATCAGACAGGGGGCTCAATGAGCAGTTCTTC. This translates into CASSLSDRGLNEQFF.

The V call is TRBV2, the J call TRBJ2-1, with 12 positions matching TRBD2. The V gene end was trimmed by 3 bases and the J gene end by 4 bases; junction bases not matched to a gene: 4. Germline lookup yields CDR1 SNHLY and CDR2 FYNNEI. The CDR3 sequence is 16 residues long. The CDR3 spells CASSDTLAGGYNEQFF. For the CDR3, the DNA is TGTGCCAGCAGTGATACTCTAGCGGGGGGGTACAATGAGCAGTTCTTC.

The V gene is TRBV3-1 (or the pseudogene TRBV3-2), the J gene TRBJ1-1, with D maybe TRBD1 (5 bases). The CDR3 spans 16 residues. CDR1 LGHDT and CDR2 YNNKEL come from the germline V gene (reference sequence). The V end was cut by 4 bases, the J end by 1 base, with 16 bases between. The CDR3 sequence is CASSPEGAGSNTEAFF. DNA of the CDR3: TGTGCCAGCAGCCCAGAAGGGGCGGGATCGAACACTGAAGCTTTCTTT.

The V and J genes are TRBV5-8 and TRBJ1-5; no firm D call. V was cut by 2 bases and J by 1 base, with 10 bases left in between. The germline V gene encodes CDR1 SGHTS and CDR2 YDEGEE. The CDR3 contains 15 residues. The CDR3 DNA is TGTGCCAGCAGCTTTGAGGGAGGAAGCAATCAGCCCCAGCATTTT. Its translation is CASSFEGGSNQPQHF.

The chain has TRBV4-1 and TRBJ2-3, with 11 bases that match TRBD2. Trimming removed 5 bases from V and 6 bases from J; junction bases left unmatched: 16. Germline V gives CDR1 MGHRA, CDR2 YSYEKL. The CDR3 has 18 residues. This CDR3 reads CASSLKLGISGGVDTQYF. The CDR3 region has the DNA TGCGCCAGCAGCTTAAAACTGGGTATTAGCGGGGGGGTGGATACGCAGTATTTT.

J is TRBJ1-2 and V is TRBV25-1; D is uncertain. Germline loops: CDR1 MGHDK, CDR2 SYGVNS. The CDR3 contains 11 residues. V shed 1 base and J shed 6 bases, with 3 bases lying between them. The DNA of the CDR3 is TGTGCCAGCAGTGAATCCGATGGCTACACCTTC. Translating gives CASSESDGYTF.

This clone was detected only a few times. The rearrangement uses TRBV30 and TRBJ1-2; 9 bases map to TRBD1. The CDR3 is 13 residues long. Per germline, CDR1 GTSNPN and CDR2 SVGIG (reference sequence). The CDR3 reads CSLDRGWNYGYTF. CDR3 coding DNA: TGTAGTTTAGACAGGGGGTGGAACTATGGCTACACCTTC.

V usage is TRBV7-2 and J usage is TRBJ2-5; TRBD2 matches 11 bases. Germline V lookup: CDR1 SGHTA, CDR2 FQGNSA. This CDR3 contains 17 residues. J gave up 3 bases and V 7 bases, and 13 bases lay outside the gene matches. The CDR3 DNA sequence: TGTGCCAGCACCCAGGCCCCGACTAGCGGGGAGGAAGAGACCCAGTACTTC. It codes for CASTQAPTSGEEETQYF.

V and J are TRBV11-1 and TRBJ2-5; 11 bases are a match to TRBD1. Germline-derived CDR1 and CDR2 are SGHAT and FQDESV (reference sequence). The CDR3 loop spans 15 amino acids. J was trimmed by 4 bases and V by 5 bases; bases with no gene match: 6. The CDR3, as DNA: TGTGCCAGCAGCCCCCGGACAGGGGGCCTAGAGACCCAGTACTTC. Its protein is CASSPRTGGLETQYF.

The chain has TRBV7-7 and TRBJ2-1; a possible D gene is TRBD2 (6 bases). Looked up from germline, CDR1 is SSHAT and CDR2 is FNYEAQ (reference sequence). This CDR3 is 16 amino acids long. Trimming stripped 3 bases from V and 1 base from J, with 13 bases between. The CDR3 protein is CASSFYREFSYNEQFF. DNA of the CDR3: TGTGCCAGCAGCTTTTACCGGGAGTTTTCCTACAATGAGCAGTTCTTC.

This chain joins TRBV5-1 and TRBJ2-5; 7 bases match TRBD2. There are 15 residues in the CDR3. Looked up from germline, CDR1 is SGHRS and CDR2 is YFSETQ. Trimming took 0 bases from V and 1 from J; bases not matched to a gene: 3. CDR3 sequence: CASSLDGEGQETQYF. The DNA for the CDR3 is TGCGCCAGCAGCTTGGACGGGGAGGGCCAAGAGACCCAGTACTTC.

V and J are TRBV29-1 and TRBJ1-1; maybe TRBD1 (5 bases). The CDR3 totals 14 residues. Germline-derived CDR1 and CDR2 are SQVTM and ANQGSEA. Trimming removed 5 bases at V and 4 bases at J, with 17 bases between. For the CDR3, the DNA is TGCAGCGTTTCGTACGGGGGTAGTGGCACTGAAGCTTTCTTT. This encodes CSVSYGGSGTEAFF.

The V call is TRBV2, the J call TRBJ1-2; D might be TRBD1 (5 bases). Germline values: CDR1 SNHLY, CDR2 FYNNEI. Trimming cost V 7 bases and J 8 bases, with 20 bases left between them. This CDR3 spans 14 amino acids. Written as DNA, the CDR3 is TGTGCCAGCACCATGGAGGAGGGGCGAGGAGGCTACACCTTC. Its translation: CASTMEEGRGGYTF.

V gene TRBV5-1 combines with J gene TRBJ1-6; 7 nucleotides agree with TRBD1. The CDR3 contains 15 residues. Germline V gene sequence: CDR1 SGHRS, CDR2 YFSETQ. With V trimmed by 4 bases and J by 6 bases, 7 bases remained unmatched. The CDR3 loop reads CASSGSSGGNSPLHF. The CDR3 nucleotides read TGCGCCAGCAGCGGGTCCTCAGGGGGTAATTCACCCCTCCACTTT.

The chain is built from TRBV29-1 and TRBJ2-1, with TRBD1 matching 8 bases. This CDR3 has 14 amino acids. The germline gives CDR1 SQVTM, CDR2 ANQGSEA. Trimming took 7 bases from V and 4 from J; bases not matched to a gene: 9. The CDR3 region is CSAIGQGGYNEQFF. The CDR3 nucleotides read TGCAGCGCCATAGGACAGGGAGGATACAATGAGCAGTTCTTC.

The chain uses TRBV2 and TRBJ1-1; maybe TRBD1 (5 bases). Trimming left V 2 bases short and J 4 bases short, with 11 bases between. Germline loops: CDR1 SNHLY, CDR2 FYNNEI. This CDR3 is built from 14 residues. Here the CDR3 reads CASSESPGGTEAFF. The CDR3, as DNA: TGTGCCAGCAGTGAATCGCCGGGGGGCACTGAAGCTTTCTTT. Full variable domain (rest looked up from reference TRBV2 and TRBJ1-1): EPEVTQTPSHQVTQMGQEVILRCVPISNHLYFYWYRQILGQKVEFLVSFYNNEISEKSEIFDDQFSVERPDGSNFTLKIRSTKLEDSAMYFCASSESPGGTEAFFGQGTRLTVV.

This chain connects TRBV19 to TRBJ2-3; 7 bases agree with TRBD1. The J segment lost 3 bases and the V segment lost 5 bases, leaving 2 bases of the junction unmatched. The CDR3 is 13 residues long. CDR1 is LNHDA and CDR2 is SQIVND in the germline V gene (reference sequence). The CDR3 sequence is CASSHRGTDTQYF. The CDR3 DNA reads as TGTGCCAGTAGTCACAGGGGAACAGATACGCAGTATTTT.

The V gene is TRBV5-4, the J gene TRBJ1-1; D remains ambiguous. Trimming took 4 bases from V and 0 from J, leaving 25 bases between them. The CDR3 contains 19 residues. Germline CDR1 and CDR2: SGHNT and YYREEE (reference sequence). The CDR3 nucleotides are TGTGCCAGCAGCCTAGTCTCGGCGAAGACTTATTTCATGAACACTGAAGCTTTCTTT. It specifies CASSLVSAKTYFMNTEAFF.

The V call is TRBV27, the J call TRBJ2-5; 8 bases agree with TRBD1. Germline V gene data show CDR1 as MNHEY and CDR2 as SMNVEV (reference sequence). With V trimmed by 7 bases and J by 5 bases, 6 bases remained unmatched. The CDR3 is 13 amino acids. The CDR3 spells CASIQGQGETQYF. The CDR3 coding sequence is TGTGCCAGCATCCAAGGACAGGGCGAGACCCAGTACTTC.

This chain joins TRBV12-3 or TRBV12-4 and TRBJ2-7; D uncertain. Trimming pared 5 bases from V and 6 bases from J, leaving 8 bases between. This CDR3 has 11 amino acids. CDR3 DNA sequence: TGTGCCAGCAGTCCTTCCCGCGAGCAGTACTTC. This gives the protein CASSPSREQYF.

The V call is TRBV24-1, the J call TRBJ2-5, with D perhaps TRBD2 (5 bases). V lost 4 bases and J lost 5, with 19 bases in between. Germline V gene sequence: CDR1 KGHDR, CDR2 SFDVKD. The CDR3 covers 16 residues. The CDR3 nucleotides read TGTGCCACCAGTGACCGCACGGGGTCTACCGGTGAGACCCAGTACTTC. It encodes CATSDRTGSTGETQYF.

The chain employs TRBV2 and TRBJ1-2, with TRBD1 matching 8 bases. Germline CDR1 SNHLY, CDR2 FYNNEI. The CDR3 totals 14 residues. With 7 bases clipped from V and 3 bases from J, the junction kept 7 bases outside the gene matches. The CDR3 DNA is TGTGCCAGCAACCCGGACAGGGTCCACTATGGCTACACCTTC. Translation gives CASNPDRVHYGYTF.

The chain is built from TRBV11-2 and TRBJ2-1; perhaps TRBD1 as D (5 bases). CDR3 length: 14 amino acids. Germline-derived CDR1 and CDR2 are SGHAT and FQNNGV. V was shortened by 4 bases and J by 4 bases, with 11 bases between the two germline ends. The CDR3 reads CASSSNRRYNEQFF. CDR3 DNA sequence: TGTGCCAGCAGCTCAAACAGGCGTTACAATGAGCAGTTCTTC.

The J gene is TRBJ2-7, the V gene TRBV6-5, with 9 bases fitting TRBD2. The CDR3 sequence is 16 residues long. V lost 2 bases and J lost 2; bases outside the gene matches: 7. Germline V CDR1 and CDR2: MNHEY, SVGAGI. In nucleotides, the CDR3 is TGTGCCAGCAGTTACAAACTAGCGGGCGCCCCCTACGAGCAGTACTTC. Its translation is CASSYKLAGAPYEQYF.

The J gene is TRBJ1-4, the V gene TRBV7-9; D is possibly TRBD1 (5 bases). V was trimmed by 1 base and J by 1 base, leaving 7 bases between them. Germline loops: CDR1 SEHNR, CDR2 FQNEAQ (reference sequence). The CDR3 spans 15 residues. The CDR3 here is CASSLGGLTNEKLFF. DNA of the CDR3: TGTGCCAGCAGCTTAGGGGGACTAACTAATGAAAAACTGTTTTTT. Complete variable domain (other parts from reference TRBV7-9 and TRBJ1-4): DTGVSQNPRHKITKRGQNVTFRCDPISEHNRLYWYRQTLGQGPEFLTYFQNEAQLEKSRLLSDRFSAERPKGSFSTLEIQRTEQGDSAMYLCASSLGGLTNEKLFFGSGTQLSVL.

The rearrangement uses TRBV3-1 (or the pseudogene TRBV3-2) and TRBJ1-2; 8 bases agree with TRBD1. Germline values: CDR1 LGHDT, CDR2 YNNKEL (reference sequence). The CDR3 is made up of 15 amino acids. Trimming cost V 6 bases and J 8 bases; bases outside gene matches: 14. The CDR3 is CASSLSGQGQRGYTF. The CDR3 coding sequence is TGTGCCAGCAGTCTCTCTGGACAGGGTCAGAGGGGCTACACCTTC.